The rows below give T cell receptor beta chains drawn from one sample of a study of human T cells and chemical hapten exposure. A single record per CDR3 protein comes from TCRdb applying MiXCR to the RACE reads. The top ten clones hold 1.5% to 2% of a sample with more than 150,000 distinct CDR3 sequences, roughly 15% of them seen once. This sample comprised whole blood, obtained in connection with sensitization to the hapten diphenylcyclopropenone (DPC). The receptors derive from a woman younger than 45 with alopecia areata. Some clones in this sample may be carry-over from other donors' samples. Both conserved end residues are trimmed from each CDR3. The size field is filled for only some rows; it gives once, few, many or a size class.

cdr3_length	clone_size	j_call	v_call	cdr3_aa
12	-	TRBJ2-6	TRBV19	ASTRGSGANVLT
13	few	TRBJ2-4	TRBV19	ASRTTLLAKNIQY
14	-	TRBJ2-7	TRBV4-3	ASSQDPQSGRHEQY
13	-	TRBJ2-3	TRBV10-3	AITKAGGPADTQY
13	few	TRBJ2-7	TRBV5-4	ASSPRDTETGEQY
12	few	TRBJ1-1	TRBV7-3	ASSRTGAPTEAF
10	few	TRBJ2-7	TRBV29-1	SVVRGPYEQY
11	-	TRBJ2-3	TRBV11-2	ASSSSALGTQY
15	few	TRBJ2-3	TRBV29-1	SGRPPDRGTSTDTQY
12	few	TRBJ1-1	TRBV5-1	ASSFDVLITEAF
11	many	TRBJ1-5	TRBV18	ASSPGTDQPQH
9	-	TRBJ1-4	TRBV29-1	SARVGEKLF
13	-	TRBJ2-5	TRBV6-1	ASSVTGLGIETQY
11	-	TRBJ1-3	TRBV20-1	SASSDSRNTIY
12	-	TRBJ1-1	TRBV10-2	ASRRDRENTEAF
12	few	TRBJ1-2	TRBV12-3/TRBV12-4	ASSFSQGAGGYT
12	-	TRBJ2-5	TRBV11-2	ASSLTQDGETQY
11	many	TRBJ1-5	TRBV21-1	ASGYGARGPQH
12	-	TRBJ2-1	TRBV5-1	ASSFAGANNEQF
14	few	TRBJ2-5	TRBV5-1	ASSLGEGQGEETQY
16	-	TRBJ1-5	TRBV10-1	ASSESPSGTGSQEPQH
11	many	TRBJ1-1	TRBV7-2	ASSFLGWSEAF
13	-	TRBJ2-5	TRBV28	ASSPPSGEQETQY
17	-	TRBJ2-2	TRBV24-1	ATSDPSTSGISNTGELF
13	few	TRBJ2-3	TRBV2	ASREKRVFADTQY
14	many	TRBJ1-4	TRBV14	ASSQGDRWGDEKLF
14	-	TRBJ2-1	TRBV6-5	ASRTLAGSSYNEQF
11	few	TRBJ1-1	TRBV20-1	SALPTVNTEAF
13	-	TRBJ2-1	TRBV6-7	ASNTPEEPYNEQF
13	few	TRBJ1-2	TRBV3-1	ASSQVFRGDDGYT
11	many	TRBJ2-1	TRBV4-1	ASSQVGVNEQF
14	few	TRBJ1-1	TRBV28	ASSLSGLSSGTEAF
13	-	TRBJ2-3	TRBV9	ASSPPGTPDGTQY
16	-	TRBJ2-1	TRBV27	ASSLRPGGGVIADEQF
16	-	TRBJ2-3	TRBV28	ASSTLAGRRLGTDTQY
15	few	TRBJ2-1	TRBV6-5	ASSRTQGVSSYNEQF
13	few	TRBJ1-6	TRBV20-1	SARSPLGYGSPLH
13	many	TRBJ2-1	TRBV6-2/TRBV6-3	ASSPSWDSYNEQF
13	few	TRBJ2-1	TRBV4-1	ASTPWLAEGNEQF
16	few	TRBJ1-6	TRBV27	ASSLVPGSSSYNSPLH
14	few	TRBJ2-2	TRBV6-5	ASSSYRATNTGELF
17	many	TRBJ2-6	TRBV4-2	ASSPTWTGLGSGANVLT
14	-	TRBJ2-3	TRBV7-9	ASSPPTGLRTDTQY
12	-	TRBJ1-6	TRBV4-3	ASSQADRDSPLH
14	many	TRBJ2-5	TRBV5-1	ASSPTVWGGKQTQY
11	few	TRBJ2-7	TRBV6-6	ASRTGGIYEQY
11	many	TRBJ1-2	TRBV3-1	ASSQRQGVSNT
11	-	TRBJ1-4	TRBV20-1	SARTALREKLF
13	many	TRBJ2-3	TRBV28	ASIGRTSGTDTQY
12	-	TRBJ2-7	TRBV9	ASSVGPETYEQY
12	-	TRBJ2-7	TRBV9	ASSVGDRGVGQY